This T cell receptor beta chain was sequenced for a study of T cell repertoires in cytomegalovirus infection. The overall study: Alongside well-studied HLA-B-restricted CMV epitopes, recently identified HLA-C-restricted CMV epitopes were also used. Matching HLA type and CMV infection were both indicated by public TCR beta signatures. Whole-study findings and limits: In two of eight donors, the top clonotype was HLA-C-restricted CMV-specific. The cumulative frequency of public TCR beta families distinguished individuals who carried CMV together with the relevant HLA.

In this sample, this clonotype turned up a few times. Its antigen is not known. TCRdb reprocessed the reads with MiXCR, giving one entry per CDR3 protein. The sample carries 300,000 or so distinct CDR3 sequences, 25% recorded once. The TCR comes from a human donor in good health (CMV status not recorded). Some clones in this sample may be carry-over from other donors' samples. The sequencing here drew on cultured PBMCs, taken from culture after CMV antigen stimulation.

CDR3 amino acids: CASIVGGTQGHQPQHF. Written as DNA, the CDR3 is TGTGCCAGCATCGTGGGGGGGACACAAGGTCATCAGCCCCAGCATTTT. The chain links TRBV28 to TRBJ1-5; the D gene is possibly TRBD1 (6 bases). The CDR3 covers 16 residues. Deletions cut 7 bases from V and 5 bases from J, with 21 bases between. CDR1 and CDR2 from the germline V gene are MDHEN and SYDVKM.